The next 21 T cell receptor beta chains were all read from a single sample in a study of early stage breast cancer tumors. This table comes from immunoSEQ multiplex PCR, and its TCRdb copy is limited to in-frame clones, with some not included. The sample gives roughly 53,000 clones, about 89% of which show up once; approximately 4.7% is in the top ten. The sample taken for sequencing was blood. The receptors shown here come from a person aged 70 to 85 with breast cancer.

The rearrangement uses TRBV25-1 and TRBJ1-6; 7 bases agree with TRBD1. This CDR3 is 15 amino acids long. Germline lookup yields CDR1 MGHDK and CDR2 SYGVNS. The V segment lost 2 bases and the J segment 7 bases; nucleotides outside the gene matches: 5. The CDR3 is CASSELGQQNSPLHF. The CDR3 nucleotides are TGTGCCAGCAGTGAACTGGGACAGCAGAATTCACCCCTCCACTTT.

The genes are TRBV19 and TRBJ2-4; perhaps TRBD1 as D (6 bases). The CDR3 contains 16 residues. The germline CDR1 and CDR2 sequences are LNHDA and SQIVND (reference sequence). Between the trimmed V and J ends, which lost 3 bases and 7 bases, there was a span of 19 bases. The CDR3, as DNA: TGTGCCAGTAGTATGGGCCGGAGGTCAGGGGCGAACATTCAGTACTTC. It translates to CASSMGRRSGANIQYF. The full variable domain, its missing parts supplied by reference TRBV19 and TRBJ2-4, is DGGITQSPKYLFRKEGQNVTLSCEQNLNHDAMYWYRQDPGQGLRLIYYSQIVNDFQKGDIAEGYSVSREKKESFPLTVTSAQKNPTAFYLCASSMGRRSGANIQYFGAGTRLSVL.

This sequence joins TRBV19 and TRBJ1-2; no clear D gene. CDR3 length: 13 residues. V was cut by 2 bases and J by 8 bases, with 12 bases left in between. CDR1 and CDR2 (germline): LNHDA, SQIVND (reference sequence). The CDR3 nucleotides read TGTGCCAGTAGTATACGAGCGGGAATAGGCTACACCTTC. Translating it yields CASSIRAGIGYTF.

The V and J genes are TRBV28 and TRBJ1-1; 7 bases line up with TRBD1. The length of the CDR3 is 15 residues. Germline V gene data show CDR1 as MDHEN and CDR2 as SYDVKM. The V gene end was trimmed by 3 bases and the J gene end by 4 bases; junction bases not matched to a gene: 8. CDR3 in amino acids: CASSLHTAGGTEAFF. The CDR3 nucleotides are TGTGCCAGCAGTTTGCACACGGCAGGGGGCACTGAAGCTTTCTTT.

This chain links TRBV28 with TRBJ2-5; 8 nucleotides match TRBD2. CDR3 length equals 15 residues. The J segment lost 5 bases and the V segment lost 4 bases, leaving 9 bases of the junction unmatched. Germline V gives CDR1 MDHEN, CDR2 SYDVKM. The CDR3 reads CASSYPAGDTETQYF. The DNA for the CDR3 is TGTGCCAGCAGTTATCCAGCGGGAGACACGGAGACCCAGTACTTC.

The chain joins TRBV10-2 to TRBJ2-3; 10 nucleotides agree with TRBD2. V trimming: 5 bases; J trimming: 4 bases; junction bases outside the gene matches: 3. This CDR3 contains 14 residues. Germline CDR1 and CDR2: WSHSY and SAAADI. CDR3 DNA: TGCGCCAGCAGTCCTAGCGGGGGCGCAGATACGCAGTATTTT. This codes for CASSPSGGADTQYF.

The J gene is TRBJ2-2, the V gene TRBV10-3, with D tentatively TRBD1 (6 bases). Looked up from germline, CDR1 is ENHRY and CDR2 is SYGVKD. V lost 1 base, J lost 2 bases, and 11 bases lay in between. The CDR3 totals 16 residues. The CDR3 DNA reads TGTGCCATCAGTGAGTTTTCCGGGACAAACACCGGGGAGCTGTTTTTT. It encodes CAISEFSGTNTGELFF.

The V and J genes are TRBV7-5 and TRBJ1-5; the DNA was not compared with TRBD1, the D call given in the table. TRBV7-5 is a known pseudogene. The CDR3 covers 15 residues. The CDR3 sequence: CARSLEQGGNQPQHF. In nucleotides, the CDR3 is TGTGCCAGAAGCTTGGAACAGGGGGGCAATCAGCCCCAGCATTTT.

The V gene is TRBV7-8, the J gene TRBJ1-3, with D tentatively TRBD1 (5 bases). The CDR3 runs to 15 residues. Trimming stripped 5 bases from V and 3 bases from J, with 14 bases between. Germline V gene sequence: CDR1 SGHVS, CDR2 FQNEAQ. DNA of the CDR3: TGTGCCAGCAGCAGACAGTCCAGGGTTGGAAACACCATATATTTT. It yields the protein CASSRQSRVGNTIYF.

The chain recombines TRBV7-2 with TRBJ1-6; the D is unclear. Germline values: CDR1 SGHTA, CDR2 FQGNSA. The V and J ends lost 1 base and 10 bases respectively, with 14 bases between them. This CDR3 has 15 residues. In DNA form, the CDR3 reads TGTGCCAGCAGCTTAGTAGGTGGGGAGGGCTCACCCCTCCACTTT. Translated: CASSLVGGEGSPLHF.

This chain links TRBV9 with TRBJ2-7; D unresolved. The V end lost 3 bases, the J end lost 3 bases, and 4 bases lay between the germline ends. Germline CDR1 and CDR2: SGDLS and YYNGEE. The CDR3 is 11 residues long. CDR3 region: CASSALYEQYF. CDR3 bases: TGTGCCAGCAGCGCCCTCTACGAGCAGTACTTC.

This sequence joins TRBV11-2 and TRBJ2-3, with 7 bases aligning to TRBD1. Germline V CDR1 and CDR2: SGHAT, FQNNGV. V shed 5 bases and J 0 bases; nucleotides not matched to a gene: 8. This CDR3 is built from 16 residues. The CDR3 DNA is TGTGCCAGCAGCACCCCGACAGGGTTGAGCACAGATACGCAGTATTTT. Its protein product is CASSTPTGLSTDTQYF.

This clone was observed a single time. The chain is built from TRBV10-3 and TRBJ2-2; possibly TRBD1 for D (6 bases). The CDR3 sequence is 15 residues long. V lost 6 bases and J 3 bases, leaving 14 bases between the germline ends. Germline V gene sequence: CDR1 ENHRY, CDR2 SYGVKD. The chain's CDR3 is CAIRNDGQYTGELFF. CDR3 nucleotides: TGTGCCATCAGGAACGATGGACAGTACACCGGGGAGCTGTTTTTT.

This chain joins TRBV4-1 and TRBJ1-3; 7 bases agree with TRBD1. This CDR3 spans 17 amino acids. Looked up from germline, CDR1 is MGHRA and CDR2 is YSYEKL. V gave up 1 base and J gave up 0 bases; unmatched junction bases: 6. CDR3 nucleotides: TGCGCCAGCAGCCAAGTGGGGGACAGTTCCTCTGGAAACACCATATATTTT. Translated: CASSQVGDSSSGNTIYF.

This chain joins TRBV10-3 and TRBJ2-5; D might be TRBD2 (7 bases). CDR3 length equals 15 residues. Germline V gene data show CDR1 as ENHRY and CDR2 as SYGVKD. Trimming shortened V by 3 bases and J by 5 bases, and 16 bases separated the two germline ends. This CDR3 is CAISEVRGAMETQYF. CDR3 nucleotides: TGTGCCATCAGTGAAGTCCGGGGGGCGATGGAGACCCAGTACTTC.

The CDR3 DNA follows: TGTGCCAGCAGCTCCAGTAGCGGGGGAGAGACCCAGTACTTC. Translating gives CASSSSSGGETQYF. The V and J genes are TRBV7-2 and TRBJ2-5; 9 bases match TRBD2. Germline V gives CDR1 SGHTA, CDR2 FQGNSA. After removal of 4 bases from V and 4 bases from J, the junction contained 4 bases not matched to a gene. There are 14 residues in the CDR3. Drawing the rest from reference TRBV7-2 and TRBJ2-5, the complete variable domain is GAGVSQSPSNKVTEKGKDVELRCDPISGHTALYWYRQSLGQGLEFLIYFQGNSAPDKSGLPSDRFSAERTGGSVSTLTIQRTQQEDSAVYLCASSSSSGGETQYFGPGTRLLVL.

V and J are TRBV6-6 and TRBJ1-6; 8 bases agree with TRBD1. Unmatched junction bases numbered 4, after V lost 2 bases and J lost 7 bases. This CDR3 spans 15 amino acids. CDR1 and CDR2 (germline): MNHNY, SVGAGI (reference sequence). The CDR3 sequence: CASSYDQGANSPLHF. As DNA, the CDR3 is TGTGCCAGCAGTTACGATCAGGGGGCAAATTCACCCCTCCACTTT.

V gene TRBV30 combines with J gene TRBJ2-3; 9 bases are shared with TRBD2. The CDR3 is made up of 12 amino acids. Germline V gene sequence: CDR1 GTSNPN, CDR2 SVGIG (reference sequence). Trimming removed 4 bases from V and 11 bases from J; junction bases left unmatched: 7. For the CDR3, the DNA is TGTGCCTGGACTAAATTAGCGGGGGTGCAGTATTTT. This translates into CAWTKLAGVQYF.

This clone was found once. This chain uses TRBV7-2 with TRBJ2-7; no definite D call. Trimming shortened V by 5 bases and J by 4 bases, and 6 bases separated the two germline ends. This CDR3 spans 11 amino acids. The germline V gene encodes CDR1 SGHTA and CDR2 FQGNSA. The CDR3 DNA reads TGTGCCAGCAGCGAACAATACGAGCAGTACTTC. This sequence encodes CASSEQYEQYF. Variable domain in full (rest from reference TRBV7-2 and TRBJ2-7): GAGVSQSPSNKVTEKGKDVELRCDPISGHTALYWYRQSLGQGLEFLIYFQGNSAPDKSGLPSDRFSAERTGGSVSTLTIQRTQQEDSAVYLCASSEQYEQYFGPGTRLTVT.

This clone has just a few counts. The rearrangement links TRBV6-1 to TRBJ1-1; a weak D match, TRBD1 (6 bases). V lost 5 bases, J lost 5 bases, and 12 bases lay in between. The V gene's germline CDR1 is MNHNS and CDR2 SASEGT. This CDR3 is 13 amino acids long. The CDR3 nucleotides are TGTGCCAGCAGTTTAGAGGGGGGGACTGAAGCTTTCTTT. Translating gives CASSLEGGTEAFF.

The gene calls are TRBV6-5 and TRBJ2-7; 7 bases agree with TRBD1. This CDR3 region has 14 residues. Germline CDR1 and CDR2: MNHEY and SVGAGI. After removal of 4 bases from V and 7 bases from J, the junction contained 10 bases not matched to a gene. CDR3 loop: CASSWTGLADEQYF. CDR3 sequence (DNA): TGTGCCAGCAGTTGGACAGGACTTGCGGATGAGCAGTACTTC.